This T cell receptor beta chain derives from a study of blood T cell repertoires in COVID-19. Unmatched junction bases numbered 8, after V lost 1 base and J lost 4 bases. The CDR3 runs to 16 residues. Germline V lookup: CDR1 SGHRS, CDR2 YFSETQ. TCRdb keeps only in-frame clones here, not all; method: immunoSEQ multiplex PCR. The profile shows around 300,000 clones, 70% to 90% of them singletons. This receptor was taken from a woman aged 50 to 60 with COVID-19, enrolled during active disease. This chain uses TRBV5-1 with TRBJ2-5; 9 positions agree with TRBD1. The sample taken for sequencing was peripheral blood. CDR3 DNA sequence: TGCGCCAGCAGCTTGCGTCGGGGACAGGGAGGAGAGACCCAGTACTTC. Protein product: CASSLRRGQGGETQYF.